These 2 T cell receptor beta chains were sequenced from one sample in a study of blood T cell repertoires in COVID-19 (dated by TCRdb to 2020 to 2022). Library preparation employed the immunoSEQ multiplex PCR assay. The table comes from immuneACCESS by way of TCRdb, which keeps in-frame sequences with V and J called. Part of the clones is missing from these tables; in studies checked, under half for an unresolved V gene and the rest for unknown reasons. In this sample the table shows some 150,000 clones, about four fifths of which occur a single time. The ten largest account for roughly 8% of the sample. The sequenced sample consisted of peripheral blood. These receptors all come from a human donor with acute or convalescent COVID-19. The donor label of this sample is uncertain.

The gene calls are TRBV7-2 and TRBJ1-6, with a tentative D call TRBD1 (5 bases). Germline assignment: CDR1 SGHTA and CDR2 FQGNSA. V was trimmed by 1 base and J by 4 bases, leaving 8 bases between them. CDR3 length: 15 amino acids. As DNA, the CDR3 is TGTGCCAGCAGCTTAGGACAGACGTATAATTCACCCCTCCACTTT. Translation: CASSLGQTYNSPLHF.

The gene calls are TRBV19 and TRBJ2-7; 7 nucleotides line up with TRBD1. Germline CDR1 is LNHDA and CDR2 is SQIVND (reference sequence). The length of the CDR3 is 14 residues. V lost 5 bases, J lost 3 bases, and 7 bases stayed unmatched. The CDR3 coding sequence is TGTGCCAGTAGTCCCGGGACAGAGGGCTACGAGCAGTACTTC. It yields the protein CASSPGTEGYEQYF.